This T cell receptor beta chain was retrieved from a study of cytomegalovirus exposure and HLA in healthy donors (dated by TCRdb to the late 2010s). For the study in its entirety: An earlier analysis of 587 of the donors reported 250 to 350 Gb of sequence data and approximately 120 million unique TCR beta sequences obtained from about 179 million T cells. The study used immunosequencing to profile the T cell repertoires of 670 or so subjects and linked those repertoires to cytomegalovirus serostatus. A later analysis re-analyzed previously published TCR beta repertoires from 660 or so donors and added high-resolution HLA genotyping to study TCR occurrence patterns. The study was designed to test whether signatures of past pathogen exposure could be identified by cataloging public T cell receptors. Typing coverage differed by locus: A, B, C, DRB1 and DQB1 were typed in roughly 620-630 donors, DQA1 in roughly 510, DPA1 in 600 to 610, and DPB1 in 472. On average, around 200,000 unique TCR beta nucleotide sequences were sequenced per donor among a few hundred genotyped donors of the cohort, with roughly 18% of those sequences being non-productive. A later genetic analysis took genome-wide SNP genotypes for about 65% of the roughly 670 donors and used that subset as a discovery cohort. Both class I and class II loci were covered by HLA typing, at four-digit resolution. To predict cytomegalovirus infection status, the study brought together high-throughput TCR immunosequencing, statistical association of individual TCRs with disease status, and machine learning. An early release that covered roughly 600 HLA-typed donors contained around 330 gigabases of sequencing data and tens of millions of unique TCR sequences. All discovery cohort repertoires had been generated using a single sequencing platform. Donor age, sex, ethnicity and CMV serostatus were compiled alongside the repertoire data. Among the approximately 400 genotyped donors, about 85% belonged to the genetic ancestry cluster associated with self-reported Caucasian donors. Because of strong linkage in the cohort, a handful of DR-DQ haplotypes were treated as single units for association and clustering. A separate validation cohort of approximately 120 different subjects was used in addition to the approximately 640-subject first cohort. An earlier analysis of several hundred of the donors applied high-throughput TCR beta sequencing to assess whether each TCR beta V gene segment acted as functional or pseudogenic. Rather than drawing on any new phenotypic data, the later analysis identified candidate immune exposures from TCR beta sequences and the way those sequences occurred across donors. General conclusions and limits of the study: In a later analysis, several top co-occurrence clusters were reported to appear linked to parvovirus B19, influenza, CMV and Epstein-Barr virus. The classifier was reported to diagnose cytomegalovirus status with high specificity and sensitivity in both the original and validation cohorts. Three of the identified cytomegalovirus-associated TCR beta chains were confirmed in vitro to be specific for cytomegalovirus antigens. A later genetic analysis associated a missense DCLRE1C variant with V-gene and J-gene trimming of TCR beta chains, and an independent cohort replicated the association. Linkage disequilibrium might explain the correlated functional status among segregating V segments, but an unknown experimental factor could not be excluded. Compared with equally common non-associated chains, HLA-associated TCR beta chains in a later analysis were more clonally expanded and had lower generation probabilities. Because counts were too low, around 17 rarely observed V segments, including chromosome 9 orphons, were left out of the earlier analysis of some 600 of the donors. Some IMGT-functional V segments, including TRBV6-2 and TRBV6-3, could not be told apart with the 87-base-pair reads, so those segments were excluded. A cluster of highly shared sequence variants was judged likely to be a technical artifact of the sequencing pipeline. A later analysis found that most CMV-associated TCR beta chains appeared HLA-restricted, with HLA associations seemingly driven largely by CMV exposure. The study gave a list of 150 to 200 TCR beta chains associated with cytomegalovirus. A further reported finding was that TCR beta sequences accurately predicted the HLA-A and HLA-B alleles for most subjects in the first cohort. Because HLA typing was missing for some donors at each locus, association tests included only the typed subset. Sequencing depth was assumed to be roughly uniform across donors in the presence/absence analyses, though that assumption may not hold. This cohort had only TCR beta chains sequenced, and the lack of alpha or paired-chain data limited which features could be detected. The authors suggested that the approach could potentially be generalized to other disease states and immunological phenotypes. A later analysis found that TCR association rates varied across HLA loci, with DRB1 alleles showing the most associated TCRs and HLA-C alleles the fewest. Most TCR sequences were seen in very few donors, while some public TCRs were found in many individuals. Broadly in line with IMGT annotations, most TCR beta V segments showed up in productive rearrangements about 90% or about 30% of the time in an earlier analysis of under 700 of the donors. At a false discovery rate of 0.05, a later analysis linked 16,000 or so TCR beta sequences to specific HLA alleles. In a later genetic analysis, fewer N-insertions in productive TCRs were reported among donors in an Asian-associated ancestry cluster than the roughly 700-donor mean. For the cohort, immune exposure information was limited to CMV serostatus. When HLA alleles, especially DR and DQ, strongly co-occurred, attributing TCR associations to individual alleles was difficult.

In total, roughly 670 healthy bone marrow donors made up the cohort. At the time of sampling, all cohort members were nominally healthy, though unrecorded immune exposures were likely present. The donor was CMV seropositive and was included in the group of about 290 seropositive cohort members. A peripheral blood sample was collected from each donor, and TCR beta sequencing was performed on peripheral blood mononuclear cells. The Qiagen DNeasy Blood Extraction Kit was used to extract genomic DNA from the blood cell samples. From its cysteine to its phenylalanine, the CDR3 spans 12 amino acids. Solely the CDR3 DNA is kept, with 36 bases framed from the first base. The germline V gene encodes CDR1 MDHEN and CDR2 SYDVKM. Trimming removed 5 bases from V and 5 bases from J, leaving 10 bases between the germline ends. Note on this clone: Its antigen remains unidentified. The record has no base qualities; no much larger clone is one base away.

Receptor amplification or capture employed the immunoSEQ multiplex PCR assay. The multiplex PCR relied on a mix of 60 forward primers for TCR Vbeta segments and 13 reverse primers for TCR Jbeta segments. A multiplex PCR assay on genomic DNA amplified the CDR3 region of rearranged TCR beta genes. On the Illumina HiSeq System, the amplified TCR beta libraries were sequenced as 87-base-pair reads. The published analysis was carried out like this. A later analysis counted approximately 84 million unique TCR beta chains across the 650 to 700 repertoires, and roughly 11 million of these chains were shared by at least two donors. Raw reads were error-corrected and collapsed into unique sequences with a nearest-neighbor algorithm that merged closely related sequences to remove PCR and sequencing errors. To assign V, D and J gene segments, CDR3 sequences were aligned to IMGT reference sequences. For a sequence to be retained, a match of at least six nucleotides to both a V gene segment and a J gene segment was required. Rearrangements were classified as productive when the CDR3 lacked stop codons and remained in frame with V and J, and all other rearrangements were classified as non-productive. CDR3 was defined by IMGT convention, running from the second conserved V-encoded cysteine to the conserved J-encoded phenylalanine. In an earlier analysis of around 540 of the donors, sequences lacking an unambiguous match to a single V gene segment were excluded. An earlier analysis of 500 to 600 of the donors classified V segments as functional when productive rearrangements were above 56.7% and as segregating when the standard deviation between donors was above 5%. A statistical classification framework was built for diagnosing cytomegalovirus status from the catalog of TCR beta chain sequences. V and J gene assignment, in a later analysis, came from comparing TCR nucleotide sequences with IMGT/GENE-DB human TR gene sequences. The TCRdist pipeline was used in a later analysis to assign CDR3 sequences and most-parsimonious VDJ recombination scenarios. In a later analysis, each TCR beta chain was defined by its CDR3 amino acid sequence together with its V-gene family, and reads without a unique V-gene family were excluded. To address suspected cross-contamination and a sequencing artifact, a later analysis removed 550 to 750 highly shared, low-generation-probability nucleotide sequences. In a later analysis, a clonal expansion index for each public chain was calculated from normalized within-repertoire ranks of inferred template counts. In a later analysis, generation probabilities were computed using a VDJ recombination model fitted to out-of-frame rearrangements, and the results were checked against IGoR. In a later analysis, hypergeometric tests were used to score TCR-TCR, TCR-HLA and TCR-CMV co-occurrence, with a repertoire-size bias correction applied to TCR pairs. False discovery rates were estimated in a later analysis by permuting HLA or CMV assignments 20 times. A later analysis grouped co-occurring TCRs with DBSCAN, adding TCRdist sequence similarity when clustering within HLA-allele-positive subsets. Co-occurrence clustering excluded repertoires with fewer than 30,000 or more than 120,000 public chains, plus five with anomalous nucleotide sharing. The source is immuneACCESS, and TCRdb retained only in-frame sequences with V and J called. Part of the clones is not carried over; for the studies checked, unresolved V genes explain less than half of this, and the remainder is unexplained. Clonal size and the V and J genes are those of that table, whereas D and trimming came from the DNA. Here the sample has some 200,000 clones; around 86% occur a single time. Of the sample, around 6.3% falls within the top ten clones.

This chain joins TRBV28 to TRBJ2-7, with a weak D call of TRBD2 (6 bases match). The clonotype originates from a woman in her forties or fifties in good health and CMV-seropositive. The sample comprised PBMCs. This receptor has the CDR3 CASSVAGHEQYF. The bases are TGTGCCAGCAGTGTCGCGGGGCACGAGCAGTACTTC.